The T cell receptor (beta chain) under discussion was sequenced for a study of shared clonotypes between healthy human individuals. Whole-study context: For every donor, three CD4 naive, three CD4 memory, two CD8 naive and one CD8 memory plates were used.

Study-level results: A reduction in generation probabilities was seen for non-shared clonotypes relative to those shared by all four donors.

The CDR3 contains 16 residues. Trimming cost V 1 base and J 3 bases; bases outside gene matches: 4. Per germline, CDR1 MNHEY and CDR2 SVGAGI. Caucasian adults residing in Nashville, Tennessee made up all the donors. Investigators divided CD4+ cells into CD45RA+ naive and CD45RA-negative memory subsets. Remarks on this clone: Its target is unknown.

Data came from immunoSEQ multiplex PCR; TCRdb stores just in-frame clones and leaves some out. The repertoire consists of 2,500,000 or so clones, with 93% occurring once and the leading ten covering 0.36%. This TCR was sampled from a man aged 18-30 years in good health. Some clones in this sample may be carry-over from other donors' samples. The source material was naive CD4+ T cells from PBMCs. Subset specified: CD45RA+ positively selected. The chain has TRBV6-5 and TRBJ2-1, with 9 bases fitting TRBD2. CDR3 bases: TGTGCCAGCAGTTACTGGCGGGAGGGCCGCTACAATGAGCAGTTCTTC. This encodes CASSYWREGRYNEQFF.